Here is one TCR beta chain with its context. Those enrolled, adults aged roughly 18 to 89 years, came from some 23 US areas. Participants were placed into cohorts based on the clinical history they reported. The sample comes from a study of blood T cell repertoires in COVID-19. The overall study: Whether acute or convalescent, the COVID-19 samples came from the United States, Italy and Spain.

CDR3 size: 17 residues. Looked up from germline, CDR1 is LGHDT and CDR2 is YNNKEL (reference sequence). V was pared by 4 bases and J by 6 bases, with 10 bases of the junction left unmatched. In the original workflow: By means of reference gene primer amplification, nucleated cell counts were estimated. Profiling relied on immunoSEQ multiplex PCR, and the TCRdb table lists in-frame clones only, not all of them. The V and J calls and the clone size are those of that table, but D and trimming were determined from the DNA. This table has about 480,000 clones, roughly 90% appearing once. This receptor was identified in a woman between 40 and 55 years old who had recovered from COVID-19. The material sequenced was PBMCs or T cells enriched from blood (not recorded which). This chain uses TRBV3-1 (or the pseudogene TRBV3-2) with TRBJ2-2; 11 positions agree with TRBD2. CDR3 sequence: CASSRLTSGSASGELFF. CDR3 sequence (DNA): TGTGCCAGCAGCCGTCTTACTAGCGGGAGCGCATCCGGGGAGCTGTTTTTT.